This T cell receptor beta chain derives from a study of CD8 T cells in Susac syndrome (dated by TCRdb to the late 2010s). Turning to the overall study: Among the sequenced Susac syndrome patients, five or six had clinically active disease and fewer than ten were in clinical remission. The study used repertoire sequencing to test whether antigen drove CD8+ T cell activation and differentiation in Susac syndrome. At the time of blood withdrawal, Susac syndrome patients were either therapy-naive, taking corticosteroids (with some also receiving IVIg), or on IVIg alone. Here is what the overall study found, with its caveats: The number of individuals in the TCR sequencing and HLA analysis was recognized as being relatively small. In patients with Susac syndrome, the CD4+ T cell repertoire showed no detectable clonal expansion.

From the germline V gene (reference sequence), CDR1 is LGHDT and CDR2 is YNNKEL. Taken from cysteine to phenylalanine, the CDR3 has 16 residues. The retained sequence is limited to the CDR3, 48 bases, with the frame set at the first base. Trimming accounts for 0 bases at V and 0 bases at J, while the number of junction bases matched to no gene is 4. Concerning this clonotype: It has no known antigen specificity. Nothing much larger sits one base from this clone, and base qualities are not available.

High-throughput TCR beta sequencing profiled peripheral blood CD8+ and CD4+ T cells from healthy donors, Susac syndrome patients and multiple sclerosis patients. The Susac syndrome patients fulfilled recently defined diagnostic criteria for definite or probable disease. Bulk CD8+ and CD4+ T cells were purified by magnetic negative isolation, while CD8+ TEMRA cells were enriched using FACS. Blood was collected in EDTA tubes and processed within 24 hours, with PBMCs isolated through density gradient centrifugation. PBMCs intended for TCR sequencing were frozen in liquid nitrogen and were later thawed in a 37 degrees C water bath. Purity of sorted or isolated CD4+, CD8+ and CD8+ TEMRA cells was at least 90%. RNA was extracted using the RNeasy kit, and roughly 0.5 to 1 ug of the RNA was reverse transcribed with random hexamers. The immunoSEQ multiplex PCR assay, covering 54 Vbeta and 13 Jbeta segments, was used to amplify TCR beta CDR3 regions. Bias from PCR amplification was corrected by using a synthetic template baseline for primer optimization and for computational correction. On the authors' methods: Reads were annotated to V, D and J genes per IMGT and analyzed with immunoSEQ Analyzer, keeping only productive sequences. To calculate clonality, Shannon entropy was normalized by log2 of the number of productive unique sequences and then subtracted from one. For each patient and control, public and private clones were evaluated among the 100 most prevalent clones. Clones were defined as Susac-specific when absent from the healthy and MS cohorts, from fewer than 1,200 published viral clones and from other ImmuneACCESS disease sequences. TCRdb trimmed the raw reads at Q25, called clones with MiXCR and kept productive beta chains. Entries are consolidated by CDR3 protein sequence, retaining the most common genes and DNA. In this record, the V and J calls reflect TCRdb's handling and not the investigators' own analysis. Counted in this sample were about 180,000 distinct CDR3 sequences; 90% to 97% of them appeared once. The ten top clones hold about 0.12% of the sample.

The rearranged chain carries TRBV3-1 and TRBJ1-2, with TRBD1 matching 7 junction bases. This TCR derives from a human donor with Susac syndrome. Sequencing used CD4+ T cells from PBMCs. The DNA sequence is given as TGTGCCAGCAGCCAAGAGTTTAGGGGGCCTAACTATGGCTACACCTTC. This encodes CASSQEFRGPNYGYTF.